The 27 T cell receptor beta chains below were found in one sample sequenced in a study of T-cell reconstitution after alpha-beta-depleted transplantation in children. Preparation of the TCRbeta library involved a method that used unique molecular identifiers. TCRdb called the PCR reads again in MiXCR, with one record for every CDR3 protein. Altogether 200,000 to 250,000 distinct CDR3 sequences are present, roughly a tenth being singletons, with the ten largest covering 28%. The sequencing here drew on PBMCs, taken before TCRalphabeta/CD19-depleted stem cell transplant. Receptors originate from a child younger than two with acute myeloid leukemia, due to receive a stem cell transplant.

This clonotype was observed at least ten times. The chain carries TRBV19 and TRBJ2-3; possible D gene TRBD1, 5 bases. This CDR3 is 15 amino acids long. V lost 3 bases and J 0 bases, leaving 10 bases between the germline ends. Germline V gives CDR1 LNHDA, CDR2 SQIVND (reference sequence). The CDR3 DNA reads as TGTGCCAGTAGTATGTCTAGGGGAAGCACAGATACGCAGTATTTT. This codes for CASSMSRGSTDTQYF.

This clonotype was observed at least ten times. The chain has TRBV19 and TRBJ2-1; TRBD1 agrees at 8 bases. This CDR3 is 15 amino acids long. Germline V gives CDR1 LNHDA, CDR2 SQIVND (reference sequence). V lost 5 bases and J lost 3; bases outside the gene matches: 6. The CDR3 sequence is CASSVGQGSYNEQFF. CDR3 DNA sequence: TGTGCCAGTAGTGTCGGACAGGGTAGCTACAATGAGCAGTTCTTC.

This clonotype was observed many times. This chain connects TRBV7-2 to TRBJ2-1; D tentatively reads TRBD1 or TRBD2 (5 bases each). Trimming cost V 1 base and J 10 bases, with 14 bases left between them. Germline V gene sequence: CDR1 SGHTA, CDR2 FQGNSA. There are 14 residues in the CDR3. The CDR3 DNA reads as TGTGCCAGCAGCTTAGTGACGGGGCCAGACGAGCAGTTCTTC. Amino acid sequence: CASSLVTGPDEQFF.

For this clonotype: One base away lies a much larger clone, so this may be a sequencing read error. The V call is TRBV25-1, the J call TRBJ2-2, with D possibly being TRBD2 (5 bases). The CDR3 is 15 residues long. V lost 8 bases to trimming and J lost 0 bases, with 13 bases between them. In germline, CDR1 is MGHDK, CDR2 SYGVNS. The CDR3 region is CASQRDPANTGELFF. The CDR3 bases are TGTGCCAGCCAACGGGATCCAGCGAACACCGGGGAGCTGTTTTTT.

This clonotype has ten or more counts. The gene calls are TRBV20-1 and TRBJ2-2, with 9 bases aligning to TRBD2. Germline V gene sequence: CDR1 DFQATT, CDR2 SNEGSKA (reference sequence). After removal of 7 bases from V and 6 bases from J, the junction contained 15 bases not matched to a gene. This CDR3 spans 16 amino acids. CDR3: CSVPVLAGRSAGELFF. CDR3 sequence (DNA): TGCAGTGTGCCGGTGCTAGCGGGAAGATCGGCCGGGGAGCTGTTTTTT.

This clonotype was recorded many times. The rearrangement joins TRBV29-1 to TRBJ1-5; D unresolved. The CDR3 length is 11 residues. V dropped 4 bases and J dropped 5 bases, with 6 bases sitting between them. CDR1 is SQVTM, CDR2 ANQGSEA, per germline. CDR3 loop: CSVGWDQPQHF. The CDR3, as DNA: TGCAGCGTTGGGTGGGATCAGCCCCAGCATTTT. Using reference TRBV29-1 and TRBJ1-5 for the parts outside the CDR3, the full variable domain is SAVISQKPSRDICQRGTSLTIQCQVDSQVTMMFWYRQQPGQSLTLIATANQGSEATYESGFVIDKFPISRPNLTFSTLTVSNMSPEDSSIYLCSVGWDQPQHFGDGTRLSIL.

With regard to this clonotype: Just one base apart from a much larger clone, this may be a read error. V and J are TRBV7-9 and TRBJ1-2, with D hard to call. Looked up from germline, CDR1 is SEHNR and CDR2 is FQNEAQ (reference sequence). The V end was cut by 6 bases, the J end by 0 bases, with 20 bases between. The CDR3 spans 17 residues. The CDR3 region is CASSSTGRSLANYGYTF. CDR3 nucleotide sequence: TGTGCCAGCAGTTCGACCGGGAGATCTTTAGCTAACTATGGCTACACCTTC.

This clonotype came up many times. The V and J genes are TRBV5-1 and TRBJ2-7, with D uncertain. V was shortened by 0 bases and J by 0 bases, with 7 bases between the two germline ends. The CDR3 is 14 residues long. Per germline, CDR1 SGHRS and CDR2 YFSETQ. The CDR3 region is CASSLDFNSYEQYF. CDR3 nucleotide sequence: TGCGCCAGCAGCTTGGATTTCAACTCCTACGAGCAGTACTTC.

Comments on this clonotype: A read error is possible here, since a much larger clone lies one base away. The rearrangement joins TRBV6-4 to TRBJ2-7; 7 bases map to TRBD1. V gave up 7 bases and J gave up 12 bases; unmatched junction bases: 6. This CDR3 contains 10 residues. Germline-derived CDR1 and CDR2 are MRHNA and SNTAGT. The CDR3 is CASIDGTAYF. The CDR3 region has the DNA TGTGCCAGCATTGATGGGACAGCGTACTTC.

The genes are TRBV27 and TRBJ2-7; TRBD2 matches at 9 bases. V shed 5 bases and J 7 bases; nucleotides not matched to a gene: 12. CDR3 size: 15 residues. Looked up from germline, CDR1 is MNHEY and CDR2 is SMNVEV (reference sequence). DNA of the CDR3: TGTGCCAGCAGTCTCGTAGCGGGGGCGGGTGGGGAGCAGTACTTC. Protein product: CASSLVAGAGGEQYF.

This clonotype was counted between two and nine times. The chain combines TRBV5-8 with TRBJ2-5; D unclear. V was pared by 4 bases and J by 9 bases, with 16 bases between. This CDR3 has 13 residues. CDR1 and CDR2 (germline): SGHTS, YDEGEE. CDR3 nucleotides: TGTGCCAGCAGCGCCCCTGCCGAGAGGCCCCAGTACTTC. Translated: CASSAPAERPQYF.

This clonotype was seen ten or more times. V and J are TRBV5-1 and TRBJ2-5; 7 bases line up with TRBD1. Looked up from germline, CDR1 is SGHRS and CDR2 is YFSETQ. Germline trimming cut 5 bases from V and 2 bases from J; bases unmatched to any gene: 6. The CDR3 sequence is 14 residues long. CDR3 sequence: CASRVTGRQETQYF. CDR3 nucleotide sequence: TGCGCCAGCAGAGTGACAGGGCGTCAAGAGACCCAGTACTTC.

This clonotype came up once. This sequence may be a read error, since a much larger clone differs from it by one base. The genes are TRBV7-2 and TRBJ2-6; D remains ambiguous. The CDR3 spans 15 residues. Germline V gene sequence: CDR1 SGHTA, CDR2 FQGNSA. The CDR3 region is CASNLDLLGANVLTF. In nucleotides, the CDR3 is TGTGCCAGCAACTTAGACTTATTGGGGGCCAACGTCCTGACTTTC.

At least ten counts were recorded for this clonotype. J is TRBJ1-1 and V is TRBV5-1, with D perhaps TRBD1 (6 bases). The V end lost 3 bases, the J end lost 3 bases, and 9 bases lay between the germline ends. The CDR3 spans 13 residues. In germline, CDR1 is SGHRS, CDR2 YFSETQ. The DNA for the CDR3 is TGCGCCAGCAGCTGGGGGCCCGACACTGAAGCTTTCTTT. Translating gives CASSWGPDTEAFF.

Concerning this clonotype: Being one base from a much bigger clone, this may be a read error. The J gene is TRBJ1-5, the V gene TRBV10-3, with TRBD1 matching 8 bases. The CDR3 has 14 amino acids. V gave up 2 bases and J gave up 7 bases; unmatched junction bases: 4. In germline, CDR1 is ENHRY, CDR2 SYGVKD. The CDR3 protein is CAISEEQGEQPQHF. The CDR3 DNA is TGTGCCATCAGTGAGGAACAGGGGGAACAGCCCCAGCATTTT.

This clonotype came up a few times. The V call is TRBV7-9, the J call TRBJ2-7; 7 nucleotides match TRBD2. In germline, CDR1 is SEHNR, CDR2 FQNEAQ (reference sequence). There are 15 residues in the CDR3. The V gene end was trimmed by 1 base and the J gene end by 6 bases; junction bases not matched to a gene: 9. DNA of the CDR3: TGTGCCAGCAGCTTAGGACTAGCTCCTTCGGCCGAGCAGTACTTC. Translated, it gives CASSLGLAPSAEQYF.

In this sample, this clonotype turned up many times. The CDR3 sequence is CASSPGLITDTQYF. CDR3 coding DNA: TGTGCCAGTAGTCCGGGACTTATCACAGATACGCAGTATTTT. The chain joins TRBV19 to TRBJ2-3, with D perhaps TRBD2 (6 bases). Germline lookup yields CDR1 LNHDA and CDR2 SQIVND (reference sequence). Trimming pared 5 bases from V and 2 bases from J, leaving 11 bases between. The CDR3 spans 14 residues.

This clonotype came up many times. V usage is TRBV30 and J usage is TRBJ2-2; D is possibly TRBD1 (5 bases). V gave up 0 bases and J gave up 0 bases, with 8 bases separating them. This CDR3 region has 15 residues. The germline V gene encodes CDR1 GTSNPN and CDR2 SVGIG (reference sequence). Here the CDR3 DNA reads TGTGCCTGGAGTGTAGGGGCCGCGAACACCGGGGAGCTGTTTTTT. It translates to CAWSVGAANTGELFF.

Only one count was recorded for this clonotype. The rearrangement uses TRBV11-3 and TRBJ1-6; D remains ambiguous. Trimming left V 5 bases short and J 7 bases short, with 12 bases between. The CDR3 spans 14 residues. Germline loops: CDR1 SGHNT, CDR2 YENEEA. The CDR3 loop reads CASSHYMGNSPLHF. The CDR3 coding sequence is TGTGCCAGCAGCCATTACATGGGCAATTCACCCCTCCACTTT.

In its sample, this clonotype was seen many times. The rearrangement uses TRBV24-1 and TRBJ2-2; D remains unclear. Per germline, CDR1 KGHDR and CDR2 SFDVKD. This CDR3 spans 15 amino acids. Trimming left V 3 bases short and J 2 bases short, with 9 bases between. In DNA, the CDR3 is TGTGCCACCAGTGATAATGGCGGAAACACCGGGGAGCTGTTTTTT. Residues: CATSDNGGNTGELFF.

This clonotype showed up many times. J is TRBJ2-4 and V is TRBV5-1; 9 nucleotides match TRBD1. CDR3 size: 15 residues. The germline gives CDR1 SGHRS, CDR2 YFSETQ. The junction had 5 bases not matched to a gene; V was cut back by 4 bases and J by 3 bases. The CDR3 is CASSVTGGNKNIQYF. CDR3 sequence (DNA): TGCGCCAGCAGCGTCACAGGGGGCAACAAAAACATTCAGTACTTC.

There are a few counts of this clonotype. The chain combines TRBV27 with TRBJ1-2, with D possibly matching TRBD1 (5 bases). Germline-derived CDR1 and CDR2 are MNHEY and SMNVEV (reference sequence). V lost 4 bases, J lost 4 bases, and 13 bases lay in between. CDR3 length equals 14 residues. The DNA for the CDR3 is TGTGCCAGCAGTTCTCTCTCAGGGTCCTATGGCTACACCTTC. This sequence encodes CASSSLSGSYGYTF.

V usage is TRBV5-6 and J usage is TRBJ2-7; 9 nucleotides line up with TRBD2. Germline CDR1 is SGHDT and CDR2 is YYEEEE. The CDR3 length is 15 residues. J was trimmed by 5 bases and V by 0 bases; bases with no gene match: 6. The CDR3 sequence is CASSLGAGGPNEQYF. In DNA form, the CDR3 reads TGTGCCAGCAGCTTGGGGGCGGGAGGGCCGAACGAGCAGTACTTC.

This clonotype was found many times. The chain is built from TRBV18 and TRBJ1-1; 7 bases align to TRBD1. Germline V gives CDR1 KGHSH, CDR2 LQKENI. The trim removed 0 bases at V and 5 bases at J, leaving 9 bases unmatched. This CDR3 has 16 residues. DNA for the CDR3: TGTGCCAGCTCACCACCGGCGAAGGGGGCCTTAACTGAAGCTTTCTTT. It encodes CASSPPAKGALTEAFF.

This clonotype was picked up many times. This rearrangement joins TRBV20-1 to TRBJ2-3; 9 bases match TRBD2. Germline V gene data show CDR1 as DFQATT and CDR2 as SNEGSKA (reference sequence). With 3 bases clipped from V and 4 bases from J, the junction kept 11 bases outside the gene matches. This CDR3 spans 16 amino acids. The CDR3, as DNA: TGCAGTGCTAGTCTAGCGGGAACCCCAGGGGCAGATACGCAGTATTTT. This codes for CSASLAGTPGADTQYF.

In its sample, this clonotype was seen many times. The rearrangement uses TRBV3-1 and TRBJ2-2, with D possibly being TRBD1 or TRBD2 (7 bases each). The CDR3 has 16 residues. The V gene lost 4 bases and the J gene lost 6 bases, with 18 bases spanning the gap. Per the germline V gene, CDR1 is LGHDT and CDR2 is YNNKEL (reference sequence). The CDR3 region is CASSRLTSRGAGELFF. DNA for the CDR3: TGTGCCAGCAGCCGCCTGACTAGCAGGGGGGCCGGGGAGCTGTTTTTT.

This clonotype was found many times. This chain links TRBV12-5 with TRBJ2-3; perhaps TRBD1 as D (5 bases). This CDR3 region has 14 residues. Germline-derived CDR1 and CDR2 are LGHNT and FRNRAP. V was shortened by 7 bases and J by 0 bases, with 11 bases between the two germline ends. The CDR3 DNA sequence: TGTGCTAGTGCCCGACAGACTAGCACAGATACGCAGTATTTT. It encodes CASARQTSTDTQYF.